This T cell receptor beta chain was observed in a study of blood T cell repertoires in COVID-19. Study as a whole: Donors in the United States, Italy and Spain gave samples during acute or convalescent COVID-19. Sources were T cells, B-cell-depleted T cells, or PBMCs; the material itself was cDNA or gDNA.

Germline lookup yields CDR1 LNHDA and CDR2 SQIVND (reference sequence). The CDR3 runs to 15 residues. The V segment lost 5 bases and the J segment 10 bases; nucleotides outside the gene matches: 12. Profiled with immunoSEQ multiplex PCR; TCRdb holds only in-frame clones, not every one. In the table there are hundreds of thousands of clones, around 80% of which are singletons. This chain uses TRBV19 with TRBJ2-2, with 8 positions matching TRBD1. Material for sequencing was peripheral blood. The receptor's source is a woman in her 30s with COVID-19, enrolled during active disease. CDR3 bases: TGTGCCAGTAGTGCCCGGACAGGGTCCGTCACGGAGCTGTTTTTT. Encoded protein: CASSARTGSVTELFF.